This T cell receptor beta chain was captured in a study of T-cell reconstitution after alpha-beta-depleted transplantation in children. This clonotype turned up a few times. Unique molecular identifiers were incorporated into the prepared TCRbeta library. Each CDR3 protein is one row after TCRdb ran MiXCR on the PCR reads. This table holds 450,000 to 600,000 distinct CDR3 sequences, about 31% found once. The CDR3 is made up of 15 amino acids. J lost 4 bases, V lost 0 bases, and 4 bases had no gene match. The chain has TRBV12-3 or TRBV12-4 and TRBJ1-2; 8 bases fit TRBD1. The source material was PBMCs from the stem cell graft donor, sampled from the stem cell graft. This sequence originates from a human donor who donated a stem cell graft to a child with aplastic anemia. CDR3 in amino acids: CASSLALGQGYGYTF. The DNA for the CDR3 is TGTGCCAGCAGTTTAGCGCTAGGACAGGGCTATGGCTACACCTTC.